The entry below describes one TCR beta chain. Its antigen remains unidentified. A much larger clone is a single base away; this may be a read error. This specimen comes from a study of vaccination and CD4 T cells after COVID-19. The V gene's germline CDR1 is KGHDR and CDR2 SFDVKD. This CDR3 region has 13 residues. Oncomine TCR Beta short-read sequencing was applied to DNA from cultured CD4+ T cells. Genomic DNA from cultured CD4+ T cells was extracted. One entry per CDR3 protein, called by TCRdb with MiXCR from the PCR reads. The sample lists about 15,000 distinct CDR3 sequences, about two fifths occurring once. Treatment meaning: approximately nine-day PBMC culture with coronavirus spike peptide pools or control peptides (ViraFEST assay). Per-well cultures of millions of PBMCs received about 10 IU/ml IL-2 and around 10 ug/ml peptide pools.

The clonotype comes from a human donor who had recovered from COVID-19. Specimen: CD4+ T cells from blood, cultured in vitro, collected before SARS-CoV-2 vaccination. This chain links TRBV24-1 with TRBJ1-5; D is undetermined. The CDR3 protein is CAISERSNQPQHF. The CDR3 DNA sequence: TGTGCCATCAGTGAAAGGAGCAATCAGCCCCAGCATTTT.